The 30 T cell receptor beta chains given below trace back to one sample, sequenced in a study of T cells after yellow fever vaccination. TCRdb re-called the 5' RACE reads through MiXCR, storing one row per CDR3 protein. This table holds roughly 170,000 distinct CDR3 sequences, about 6% found once. Source: CD4+ T cells sorted from PBMCs, taken on the day of the first yellow fever vaccination. The receptor set was obtained from a man in his late teens or twenties who received the YFV17D yellow fever vaccine.

This clonotype has more than one count but fewer than ten. This chain links TRBV5-1 with TRBJ2-3; the match to TRBD2 covers 8 bases. The CDR3 runs to 15 residues. Per the germline V gene, CDR1 is SGHRS and CDR2 is YFSETQ. Losses at the gene ends were 3 bases for V and 5 bases for J; bases not matched to a gene: 8. CDR3 DNA sequence: TGCGCCAGCAGCTCAGCGGGGGCCGGGTTAGATACGCAGTATTTT. Translation: CASSSAGAGLDTQYF.

This clonotype occurred a few times. The genes are TRBV3-1 and TRBJ1-6, with D possibly TRBD1 on 6 matching bases. The CDR3 is made up of 13 amino acids. Germline CDR1 and CDR2: LGHDT and YNNKEL (reference sequence). Trimming shortened V by 5 bases and J by 10 bases, and 12 bases separated the two germline ends. CDR3 residues: CASSSSGESPLHF. In nucleotides, the CDR3 is TGTGCCAGCAGCTCTTCAGGGGAATCACCCCTCCACTTT.

This clonotype was seen repeatedly, ten times or more. The rearrangement joins TRBV2 to TRBJ2-1, with 9 bases aligning to TRBD2. Germline assignment: CDR1 SNHLY and CDR2 FYNNEI. J was trimmed by 7 bases and V by 7 bases; bases with no gene match: 8. The CDR3 spans 14 residues. CDR3 bases: TGTGCCAGCAACCAAGGACTAGCGATAAATGAGCAGTTCTTC. Its translation is CASNQGLAINEQFF.

The sample holds many counts of this clonotype. The J gene is TRBJ2-6, the V gene TRBV11-2; D gene uncertain. V gave up 3 bases and J gave up 3 bases, with 3 bases separating them. Germline lookup yields CDR1 SGHAT and CDR2 FQNNGV. The CDR3 consists of 13 residues. The CDR3: CASSFRGANVLTF. The CDR3, as DNA: TGTGCCAGCAGCTTCCGTGGGGCCAACGTCCTGACTTTC.

This clonotype was observed at least ten times. J is TRBJ1-1 and V is TRBV5-1; possible D gene TRBD1, 6 bases. V was clipped by 0 bases and J by 4 bases, with 10 bases between them. Germline V gene sequence: CDR1 SGHRS, CDR2 YFSETQ. The CDR3 covers 14 residues. As DNA, the CDR3 is TGCGCCAGCAGCTTGGAGGGGGGGTCCACTGAAGCTTTCTTT. It is translated as CASSLEGGSTEAFF.

The chain recombines TRBV6-2 or TRBV6-3 with TRBJ1-2; D might be TRBD1 (5 bases). This CDR3 has 17 amino acids. Germline CDR1 and CDR2: MNHEY and SVGEGT. The V end lost 4 bases, the J end lost 5 bases, and 23 bases lay between the germline ends. DNA for the CDR3: TGTGCCAGCAGTTCCTTGAGTGGGGGAAGAACCCTGTATGGCTACACCTTC. Amino acid sequence: CASSSLSGGRTLYGYTF.

This clonotype was seen many times. Here the CDR3 reads CATAQGARLQETQYF. CDR3 in DNA: TGTGCCACCGCCCAGGGGGCCCGCCTCCAAGAGACCCAGTACTTC. J is TRBJ2-5 and V is TRBV10-3; TRBD1 aligns across 8 bases. Unmatched junction bases numbered 11, after V lost 10 bases and J lost 1 base. The CDR3 covers 15 residues. CDR1 ENHRY and CDR2 SYGVKD come from the germline V gene.

This clonotype was counted a few times. The V and J genes are TRBV6-5 and TRBJ1-1; no firm D call. V dropped 0 bases and J dropped 0 bases, with 11 bases sitting between them. Germline V gene data show CDR1 as MNHEY and CDR2 as SVGAGI. The CDR3 runs to 16 residues. The CDR3, as DNA: TGTGCCAGCAGTTACTCGCGAGCCCGCATGAACACTGAAGCTTTCTTT. Translating it yields CASSYSRARMNTEAFF.

This clonotype was counted many times. The chain couples TRBV18 to TRBJ2-5; D ambiguous. Trimming pared 0 bases from V and 2 bases from J, leaving 4 bases between. This CDR3 has 13 amino acids. Germline-derived CDR1 and CDR2 are KGHSH and LQKENI. The CDR3 protein is CASSPPAQETQYF. The CDR3 DNA reads as TGTGCCAGCTCACCACCGGCACAAGAGACCCAGTACTTC.

In its sample, this clonotype was seen many times. The V and J genes are TRBV7-8 and TRBJ1-6, with D unresolved. Trimming cost V 2 bases and J 13 bases, with 12 bases left between them. The CDR3 runs to 13 residues. Germline V lookup: CDR1 SGHVS, CDR2 FQNEAQ. CDR3 protein: CASSLYVESPLHF. CDR3 coding DNA: TGTGCCAGCAGCTTATATGTCGAGAGTCCCCTCCACTTT.

This clonotype occurred many times. The V and J genes are TRBV5-1 and TRBJ2-2; D uncertain. V was trimmed by 4 bases and J by 7 bases, leaving 14 bases between them. CDR3 length equals 14 residues. CDR1 SGHRS and CDR2 YFSETQ come from the germline V gene. The CDR3 region is CASSQDPTVGELFF. The CDR3 DNA reads as TGCGCCAGCAGCCAAGACCCTACGGTCGGGGAGCTGTTTTTT.

This clonotype was seen at least ten times. In DNA, the CDR3 is TGTGCCAGCAGCTTAAGTCCTGAAGCTTTCTTT. Amino acids: CASSLSPEAFF. This sequence joins TRBV7-9 and TRBJ1-1; D gene ambiguous. The CDR3 extends over 11 amino acids. Germline V lookup: CDR1 SEHNR, CDR2 FQNEAQ (reference sequence). With 2 bases removed from V and 6 bases from J, the gap between germline ends came to 4 bases. Looking up the rest from reference TRBV7-9 and TRBJ1-1 gives the full variable domain: DTGVSQNPRHKITKRGQNVTFRCDPISEHNRLYWYRQTLGQGPEFLTYFQNEAQLEKSRLLSDRFSAERPKGSFSTLEIQRTEQGDSAMYLCASSLSPEAFFGQGTRLTVV.

Ten or more counts support this clonotype. This rearrangement joins TRBV7-9 to TRBJ1-6, with 9 positions matching TRBD1. CDR1 is SEHNR, CDR2 FQNEAQ, per germline (reference sequence). This CDR3 has 15 amino acids. Germline trimming cut 5 bases from V and 10 bases from J; bases unmatched to any gene: 9. CDR3 protein: CASSGQGLTGSPLHF. The CDR3 DNA reads as TGTGCCAGCAGCGGACAGGGGCTAACCGGATCACCCCTCCACTTT. The full variable domain, its missing parts supplied by reference TRBV7-9 and TRBJ1-6, is DTGVSQNPRHKITKRGQNVTFRCDPISEHNRLYWYRQTLGQGPEFLTYFQNEAQLEKSRLLSDRFSAERPKGSFSTLEIQRTEQGDSAMYLCASSGQGLTGSPLHFGNGTRLTVT.

This clonotype was detected many times. The chain uses TRBV7-9 and TRBJ2-1; TRBD2 matches 15 bases. There are 15 residues in the CDR3. Losses at the gene ends were 3 bases for V and 12 bases for J; bases not matched to a gene: 6. Germline CDR1 is SEHNR and CDR2 is FQNEAQ (reference sequence). The DNA of the CDR3 is TGTGCCAGCAGCTTGGGACTAGCGGGGGGCCGTGGGCAGTTCTTC. Encoded protein: CASSLGLAGGRGQFF.

In this sample, this clonotype turned up many times. The chain has TRBV6-5 and TRBJ1-1; D unresolved. The CDR3 consists of 14 residues. V was cut by 2 bases and J by 4 bases, with 11 bases left in between. Germline CDR1 MNHEY, CDR2 SVGAGI. The CDR3 DNA reads TGTGCCAGCAGTTACCCCGGCGGAGGCACTGAAGCTTTCTTT. This translates into CASSYPGGGTEAFF.

This clonotype was seen repeatedly, ten times or more. J is TRBJ2-3 and V is TRBV7-3, with TRBD1 matching 8 bases. This CDR3 contains 16 residues. Germline CDR1 SGHTA, CDR2 FQGTGA. V shed 2 bases and J 6 bases; nucleotides not matched to a gene: 10. The DNA for the CDR3 is TGTGCCAGCAGCTTACAGGCAGGGGGCCAGACCGATACGCAGTATTTT. It specifies CASSLQAGGQTDTQYF.

The sample holds many counts of this clonotype. The CDR3, as DNA: TGTGCCAGCAGACGTCGGGACGGCCCCTACGAGCAGTACGTC. Protein product: CASRRRDGPYEQYV. The gene calls are TRBV6-2 or TRBV6-3 and TRBJ2-7; TRBD1 or TRBD2 may be the D gene (5 bases each). The CDR3 covers 14 residues. Germline CDR1 MNHEY, CDR2 SVGEGT. V was shortened by 6 bases and J by 2 bases, with 14 bases between the two germline ends.

In its sample, this clonotype was seen a few times. The gene calls are TRBV24-1 and TRBJ2-1, with D perhaps matching TRBD1 or TRBD2 (5 bases each). Germline CDR1 reads KGHDR; CDR2 reads SFDVKD. Between the trimmed V and J ends, which lost 6 bases and 10 bases, there was a span of 18 bases. The CDR3 length is 14 residues. The DNA for the CDR3 is TGTGCCACCAGTACCGGGACCAACTCGCGGGAGCAGTTCTTC. It codes for CATSTGTNSREQFF.

This clonotype showed up many times. V usage is TRBV29-1 and J usage is TRBJ2-5, with 8 bases that match TRBD2. The CDR3 is made up of 13 amino acids. Germline V gene data show CDR1 as SQVTM and CDR2 as ANQGSEA. The J segment lost 2 bases and the V segment lost 5 bases, leaving 4 bases of the junction unmatched. CDR3 protein: CSVYASGQETQYF. CDR3 sequence (DNA): TGCAGCGTTTATGCTAGCGGGCAAGAGACCCAGTACTTC.

Many counts were recorded for this clonotype. The chain combines TRBV11-2 with TRBJ2-3; the match to TRBD2 covers 14 bases. This CDR3 comprises 16 residues. Germline CDR1 SGHAT, CDR2 FQNNGV. Trimming took 5 bases from V and 2 from J; bases not matched to a gene: 3. DNA for the CDR3: TGTGCCAGCAGCCAGACTAGCGGGGGGGTCACAGATACGCAGTATTTT. Encoded protein: CASSQTSGGVTDTQYF.

This clonotype showed up many times. This rearrangement joins TRBV5-1 to TRBJ2-7; 11 nucleotides match TRBD2. Per the germline V gene, CDR1 is SGHRS and CDR2 is YFSETQ. This CDR3 comprises 15 residues. The J segment lost 2 bases and the V segment lost 3 bases, leaving 4 bases of the junction unmatched. The CDR3, as DNA: TGCGCCAGCAGCTCCGGGACTAGCGGAGCCTACGAGCAGTACGTC. Translating it yields CASSSGTSGAYEQYV.

This clonotype was recorded at least ten times. V usage is TRBV20-1 and J usage is TRBJ1-2, with TRBD1 identical over 7 bases. Germline V gene sequence: CDR1 DFQATT, CDR2 SNEGSKA (reference sequence). Trimming removed 0 bases from V and 6 bases from J; junction bases left unmatched: 4. This CDR3 is 13 amino acids long. CDR3: CSARDYRGHGYTF. The CDR3 bases are TGCAGTGCTAGAGACTACAGGGGACATGGCTACACCTTC.

This clonotype was found a few times. The rearrangement links TRBV18 to TRBJ1-2; the match to TRBD1 covers 7 bases. The ends lost 6 bases at V and 4 bases at J; junction bases unmatched: 5. CDR1 is KGHSH and CDR2 is LQKENI in the germline V gene. This CDR3 spans 13 amino acids. The CDR3 region is CASSEGATYGYTF. CDR3 coding DNA: TGTGCCAGCTCTGAGGGGGCTACCTATGGCTACACCTTC.

Ten or more counts support this clonotype. This rearrangement joins TRBV4-3 to TRBJ1-2; D is uncertain. V lost 0 bases and J lost 4, with 18 bases in between. This CDR3 is 17 amino acids long. In germline, CDR1 is LGHNA, CDR2 YSLEER. DNA for the CDR3: TGCGCCAGCAGCCAAGATCCAAGAGGGCAGGCCCGCTATGGCTACACCTTC. Protein: CASSQDPRGQARYGYTF.

The CDR3 DNA is TGCGCCAGCAGCTTGGACAGGTTAGGGATTAATGAGCAGTTCTTC. Amino acids: CASSLDRLGINEQFF. This chain joins TRBV5-1 and TRBJ2-1, with D perhaps matching TRBD1 (5 bases). Trimming pared 0 bases from V and 7 bases from J, leaving 14 bases between. Per germline, CDR1 SGHRS and CDR2 YFSETQ. This CDR3 is built from 15 residues.

The sample holds many counts of this clonotype. V gene TRBV5-1 combines with J gene TRBJ2-7; 12 nucleotides line up with TRBD2. The J segment lost 7 bases and the V segment lost 5 bases, leaving 7 bases of the junction unmatched. The CDR3 covers 14 residues. Germline V gene data show CDR1 as SGHRS and CDR2 as YFSETQ. CDR3 residues: CASRRTSGAQEQYF. Written as DNA, the CDR3 is TGCGCCAGCAGGAGGACTAGCGGGGCTCAGGAGCAGTACTTC.

This clonotype has ten or more counts. This chain uses TRBV18 with TRBJ2-5, with D hard to call. Germline V gene data show CDR1 as KGHSH and CDR2 as LQKENI. V lost 2 bases and J 6 bases, leaving 7 bases between the germline ends. This CDR3 is 12 amino acids long. CDR3 DNA: TGTGCCAGCTCACCATCTAAAAAGACCCAGTACTTC. Translation gives CASSPSKKTQYF.

This clonotype was picked up many times. The rearrangement links TRBV12-3 or TRBV12-4 to TRBJ2-7; D perhaps matches TRBD2 (5 bases). V gave up 3 bases and J gave up 9 bases, with 15 bases separating them. This CDR3 comprises 13 residues. The CDR3 sequence: CASSFEGSAGQYF. The CDR3 DNA follows: TGTGCCAGCAGTTTCGAGGGATCTGCGGGGCAGTACTTC.

V and J are TRBV5-1 and TRBJ2-7; TRBD1 matches 9 bases. From germline, CDR1 is SGHRS and CDR2 YFSETQ. The CDR3 is made up of 15 amino acids. Unmatched junction bases numbered 9, after V lost 4 bases and J lost 4 bases. DNA for the CDR3: TGCGCCAGCAGCATCAAGGGACAGGGTCAGTACGAGCAGTACTTC. Amino acids: CASSIKGQGQYEQYF.

This chain links TRBV10-3 with TRBJ2-3, with 8 positions matching TRBD1. Germline-derived CDR1 and CDR2 are ENHRY and SYGVKD. Trimming took 6 bases from V and 9 from J; bases not matched to a gene: 11. There are 14 residues in the CDR3. The CDR3 loop reads CAIRSGTGADTQYF. The CDR3 bases are TGTGCCATCAGATCCGGGACAGGTGCTGACACGCAGTATTTT.